The rows below give T cell receptor beta chains drawn from one sample of a study of shared clonotypes between healthy human individuals. TCRdb's copy holds only in-frame clones and misses some; the assay was immunoSEQ multiplex PCR. Of 1,400,000 or so clones in the sample, about 98.5% are singletons; the top ten hold roughly 0.36%. The sample taken for sequencing was naive CD4+ T cells sorted from blood. Every receptor here comes from a man aged 25 to 40 in good health. CDR3s include the opening cysteine and the closing phenylalanine or tryptophan. The D gene is left open where the match is weak. Expanded clones are given a class, and other clones once, few, many or no size at all.

>TRBV7-9|TRBD2|TRBJ2-3|.
CASVLFLAGPTDTQYF
TGTGCCAGCGTCCTTTTCCTAGCGGGCCCCACAGATACGCAGTATTTT
>TRBV21-1|.|TRBJ1-2|.
CASSSSRRGGGYTF
TGTGCCAGCAGCAGTAGCCGCAGGGGGGGTGGCTACACCTTC
>TRBV5-1|TRBD2|TRBJ2-1|.
CASSSYLLAGGGYNEQFF
TGCGCCAGCAGCTCCTACTTACTAGCGGGAGGTGGCTACAATGAGCAGTTCTTC
>TRBV5-8|.|TRBJ2-7|.
CASSPAGQRATYEQYF
TGTGCCAGCAGCCCTGCGGGTCAGCGGGCCACCTACGAGCAGTACTTC
>TRBV2|.|TRBJ2-3|.
CASSRGDLGVDTQYF
TGTGCCAGCAGCCGAGGGGACCTAGGGGTAGATACGCAGTATTTT
>TRBV9|TRBD2|TRBJ2-1|.
CASSAAGAGGPSEQFF
TGTGCCAGCAGCGCCGCCGGGGCGGGAGGGCCGTCCGAGCAGTTCTTC
>TRBV19|.|TRBJ1-1|.
CAAQDLNTEAFF
TGTGCCGCACAGGACCTGAACACTGAAGCTTTCTTT
>TRBV11-2|.|TRBJ2-5|.
CASSPQSGETQYF
TGTGCCAGCAGCCCCCAGTCTGGGGAGACCCAGTACTTC
>TRBV2|.|TRBJ2-1|.
CASSVTGTLDEQFF
TGTGCCAGCAGTGTTACCGGGACGTTAGATGAGCAGTTCTTC
>TRBV18|.|TRBJ2-3|.
CASSPLDVTDTQYF
TGTGCCAGCTCACCTCTCGACGTCACAGATACGCAGTATTTT
>TRBV5-1|.|TRBJ1-2|.
CASSLDTSGGGYTF
TGCGCCAGCAGCTTGGATACTAGTGGGGGTGGCTACACCTTC
>TRBV7-9|.|TRBJ2-1|.
CASITGAYNEQFF
TGTGCCAGCATCACCGGGGCCTACAATGAGCAGTTCTTC
>TRBV6-4|.|TRBJ1-1|.
CASTVSPNQAQNTEAFF
TGTGCCAGCACTGTATCTCCTAACCAGGCGCAGAACACTGAAGCTTTCTTT
>TRBV5-6|.|TRBJ2-3|.
CASSFGESTDTQYF
TGTGCCAGCAGCTTCGGGGAGAGCACAGATACGCAGTATTTT
>TRBV30|TRBD1|TRBJ2-7|.
CATGTGSYEQYF
TGTGCGACGGGGACAGGGTCCTACGAGCAGTACTTC
>TRBV7-2|.|TRBJ1-1|.
CASSLKRGGTEAFF
TGTGCCAGCAGCTTAAAGAGGGGGGGCACTGAAGCTTTCTTT
>TRBV27|.|TRBJ2-5|.
CASRRALRGETQYF
TGTGCCAGCAGACGAGCGTTGCGAGGAGAGACCCAGTACTTC
>TRBV7-9|TRBD1|TRBJ1-2|.
CASSLLGMRQGFYGYTF
TGTGCCAGCAGCTTGCTTGGGATGAGACAGGGGTTCTATGGCTACACCTTC
>TRBV23-1|TRBD1|TRBJ2-7|.
CASSQRQGAREQYF
TGCGCCAGCAGTCAAAGACAGGGGGCAAGGGAGCAGTACTTC
>TRBV13|.|TRBJ2-2|.
CASSLRRLPRPGELFF
TGTGCCAGCAGCTTACGCAGGTTGCCCCGACCCGGGGAGCTGTTTTTT
>TRBV12-5|TRBD2|TRBJ2-5|.
CASGLLAGETQYF
TGTGCTAGTGGTTTATTAGCGGGAGAGACCCAGTACTTC
>TRBV15|.|TRBJ1-4|once
CATSGVRREKLFF
TGTGCCACCAGCGGGGTCAGGAGGGAAAAACTGTTTTTT
>TRBV15|.|TRBJ2-7|.
CATSRDTTGVGEQYF
TGTGCCACCAGCAGAGATACGACAGGAGTAGGCGAGCAGTACTTC
>TRBV6-6|.|TRBJ2-7|.
CASSPKMLATSYEQYF
TGTGCCAGCAGCCCTAAAATGCTGGCAACTTCCTACGAGCAGTACTTC
>TRBV11-2|.|TRBJ2-3|.
CASSVQGIGTDTQYF
TGTGCCAGCAGCGTCCAGGGTATTGGGACAGATACGCAGTATTTT
>TRBV7-9|TRBD1|TRBJ1-4|.
CASSLGQGASTNEKLFF
TGTGCCAGCAGCCTGGGACAGGGGGCTTCAACTAATGAAAAACTGTTTTTT
>TRBV7-6|TRBD2|TRBJ2-2|.
CASSLGVAGAGTSGELFF
TGTGCCAGCAGCTTAGGAGTAGCGGGTGCCGGAACGTCCGGGGAGCTGTTTTTT
>TRBV30|.|TRBJ2-7|.
CAWSVGGYPSYEQYF
TGTGCCTGGAGTGTCGGGGGATATCCCTCCTACGAGCAGTACTTC
>TRBV18|TRBD1|TRBJ2-7|.
CASSPTGTGDYEQYF
TGTGCCAGCTCACCTACCGGGACAGGGGATTACGAGCAGTACTTC
>TRBV5-1|TRBD2|TRBJ2-5|.
CASSGGVLAQETQYF
TGCGCCAGCAGCGGGGGGGTATTGGCCCAAGAGACCCAGTACTTC
>TRBV19|.|TRBJ2-2|.
CASSREPYYGELFF
TGTGCCAGTAGTAGGGAACCCTACTACGGGGAGCTGTTTTTT
>TRBV7-3|TRBD2|TRBJ2-1|.
CASSPNSGRSYNEQFF
TGTGCCAGCAGCCCCAACAGCGGGAGGTCCTACAATGAGCAGTTCTTC
>TRBV28|TRBD1|TRBJ1-2|.
CASSFGQGNYGYTF
TGTGCCAGCAGTTTCGGACAGGGTAACTATGGCTACACCTTC
>TRBV28|TRBD1|TRBJ1-2|.
CASRGDRVFHGYTF
TGTGCCAGCAGAGGGGACAGGGTTTTCCACGGCTACACCTTC
>TRBV6-6|.|TRBJ1-2|.
CASSYLPMGGPDYTF
TGTGCCAGCAGTTACCTTCCTATGGGGGGGCCCGACTACACCTTC
>TRBV9|.|TRBJ2-1|once
CASSVNTDNEQFF
TGTGCCAGCAGCGTAAACACCGACAATGAGCAGTTCTTC
>TRBV11-3|.|TRBJ2-7|.
CASSLSESSYEQYF
TGTGCCAGCAGCCTTAGCGAGAGCTCCTACGAGCAGTACTTC
>TRBV7-6|.|TRBJ2-3|.
CASSATSGPDPKRTDTQYF
TGTGCCAGCAGCGCTACCTCCGGGCCTGACCCCAAACGCACAGATACGCAGTATTTT
>TRBV9|.|TRBJ2-1|.
CASSLSSTSSYNEQFF
TGTGCCAGCAGCCTATCAAGTACGAGCTCCTACAATGAGCAGTTCTTC
>TRBV2|.|TRBJ1-3|once
CASGPGGRGGPGNTIYF
TGTGCCAGCGGTCCGGGAGGAAGGGGTGGACCCGGAAACACCATATATTTT
>TRBV4-2|.|TRBJ1-1|.
CASAMGEVAEVHF
TGTGCCAGCGCAATGGGGGAGGTAGCTGAGGTACACTTT
>TRBV9|TRBD2|TRBJ2-3|.
CVSSVWTSVPTDTQYF
TGTGTCAGCAGCGTTTGGACTAGCGTTCCCACAGATACGCAGTATTTT
>TRBV10-3|.|TRBJ2-2|.
CAIRDTGELFF
TGTGCCATCAGAGATACCGGGGAGCTGTTTTTT
>TRBV18|.|TRBJ2-3|.
CASSYRGYKDTQYF
TGTGCCAGCTCCTACCGGGGATATAAGGATACGCAGTATTTT
>TRBV28|TRBD2|TRBJ2-1|.
CASKLAGGPYNEQFF
TGTGCCAGCAAACTAGCGGGAGGGCCGTACAATGAGCAGTTCTTC
>TRBV6-5|.|TRBJ1-1|.
CASSYFYRANTEAFF
TGTGCCAGCAGTTACTTCTACAGGGCGAACACTGAAGCTTTCTTT
>TRBV5-4|TRBD2|TRBJ2-7|.
CASSLNGRASEQYF
TGTGCCAGCAGCTTGAACGGGAGGGCCTCCGAGCAGTACTTC
>TRBV7-9|.|TRBJ1-1|.
CASSLGTLTEAFF
TGTGCCAGCAGCTTAGGGACACTCACTGAAGCTTTCTTT
>TRBV18|TRBD2|TRBJ2-5|.
CASSPLPGLAGGQETQYF
TGTGCCAGCTCACCACTCCCGGGACTAGCGGGAGGGCAAGAGACCCAGTACTTC
>TRBV7-9|.|TRBJ1-1|.
CASHLGQGGRKTEAFF
TGTGCCAGCCACCTGGGGCAGGGCGGCAGAAAGACTGAAGCTTTCTTT
>TRBV28|TRBD2|TRBJ2-7|.
CASSPPSGRLDEQYF
TGTGCCAGCAGTCCCCCTAGCGGGAGGCTGGACGAGCAGTACTTC